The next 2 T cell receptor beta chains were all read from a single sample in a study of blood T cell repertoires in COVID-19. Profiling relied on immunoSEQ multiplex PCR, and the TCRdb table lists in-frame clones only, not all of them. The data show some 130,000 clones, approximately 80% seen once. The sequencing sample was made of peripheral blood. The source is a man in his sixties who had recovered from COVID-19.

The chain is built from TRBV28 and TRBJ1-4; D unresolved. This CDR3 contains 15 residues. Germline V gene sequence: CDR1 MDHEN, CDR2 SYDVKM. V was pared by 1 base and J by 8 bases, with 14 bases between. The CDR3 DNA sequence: TGTGCCAGCAGTTTATCCCCCTGGGGAGGAGAAAAACTGTTTTTT. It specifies CASSLSPWGGEKLFF.

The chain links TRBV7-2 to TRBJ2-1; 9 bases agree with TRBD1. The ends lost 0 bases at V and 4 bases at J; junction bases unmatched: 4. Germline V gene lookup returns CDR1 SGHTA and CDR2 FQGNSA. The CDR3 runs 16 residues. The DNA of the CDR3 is TGTGCCAGCAGCTTAGCTTACGGGACAGGGTACAATGAGCAGTTCTTC. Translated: CASSLAYGTGYNEQFF.